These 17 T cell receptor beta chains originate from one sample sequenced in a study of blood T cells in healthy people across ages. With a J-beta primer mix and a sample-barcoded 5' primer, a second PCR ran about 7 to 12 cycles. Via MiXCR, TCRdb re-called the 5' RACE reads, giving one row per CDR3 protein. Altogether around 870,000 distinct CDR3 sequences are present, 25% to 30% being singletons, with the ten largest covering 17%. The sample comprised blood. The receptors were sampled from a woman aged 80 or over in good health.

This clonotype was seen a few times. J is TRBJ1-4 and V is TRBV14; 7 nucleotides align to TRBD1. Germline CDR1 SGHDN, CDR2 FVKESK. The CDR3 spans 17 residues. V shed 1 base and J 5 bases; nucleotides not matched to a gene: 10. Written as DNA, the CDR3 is TGTGCCAGCAGCCAAGGGGACAGACTTGACAGAAATGAAAAACTGTTTTTT. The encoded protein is CASSQGDRLDRNEKLFF.

The CDR3 protein is CASSSEADGYTF. DNA for the CDR3: TGTGCCAGCAGCTCAGAGGCGGATGGCTACACCTTC. This rearrangement joins TRBV3-1 to TRBJ1-2; D is unclear. CDR1 and CDR2 (germline): LGHDT, YNNKEL (reference sequence). V was shortened by 5 bases and J by 6 bases, with 10 bases between the two germline ends. The CDR3 has 12 residues.

CDR3: CASSLLTGMSSYNEQYF. CDR3 bases: TGTGCCAGCTCACTCCTGACAGGGATGAGCTCCTACAATGAGCAGTACTTC. The chain carries TRBV18 and TRBJ2-1, with 7 bases lining up with TRBD1. The J call could be wrong; TRBJ2-7 is a better fit for the DNA end. Germline V lookup: CDR1 KGHSH, CDR2 LQKENI. The CDR3 totals 17 residues.

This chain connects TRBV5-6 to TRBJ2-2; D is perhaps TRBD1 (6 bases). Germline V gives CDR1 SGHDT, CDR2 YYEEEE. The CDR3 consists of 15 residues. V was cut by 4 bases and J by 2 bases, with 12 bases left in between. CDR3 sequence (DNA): TGTGCCAGCAGCCCCGACAGGTTAAACACCGGGGAGCTGTTTTTT. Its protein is CASSPDRLNTGELFF. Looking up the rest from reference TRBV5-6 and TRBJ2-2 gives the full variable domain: DAGVTQSPTHLIKTRGQQVTLRCSPKSGHDTVSWYQQALGQGPQFIFQYYEEEERQRGNFPDRFSGHQFPNYSSELNVNALLLGDSALYLCASSPDRLNTGELFFGEGSRLTVL.

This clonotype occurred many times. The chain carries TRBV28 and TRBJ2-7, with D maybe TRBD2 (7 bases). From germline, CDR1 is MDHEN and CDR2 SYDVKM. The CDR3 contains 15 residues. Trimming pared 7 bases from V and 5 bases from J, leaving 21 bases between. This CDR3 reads CASIPLLGGRDEQYF. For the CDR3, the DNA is TGTGCCAGCATTCCTTTACTAGGGGGGAGGGACGAGCAGTACTTC. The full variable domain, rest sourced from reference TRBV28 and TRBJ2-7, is DVKVTQSSRYLVKRTGEKVFLECVQDMDHENMFWYRQDPGLGLRLIYFSYDVKMKEKGDIPEGYSVSREKKERFSLILESASTNQTSMYLCASIPLLGGRDEQYFGPGTRLTVT.

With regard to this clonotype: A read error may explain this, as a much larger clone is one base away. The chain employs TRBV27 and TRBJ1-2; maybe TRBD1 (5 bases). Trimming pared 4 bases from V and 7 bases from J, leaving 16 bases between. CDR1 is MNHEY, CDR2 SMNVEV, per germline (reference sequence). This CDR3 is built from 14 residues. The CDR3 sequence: CASSSVTGRVGYTF. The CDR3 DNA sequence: TGTGCCAGCAGTTCCGTTACAGGACGAGTTGGCTACACCTTC.

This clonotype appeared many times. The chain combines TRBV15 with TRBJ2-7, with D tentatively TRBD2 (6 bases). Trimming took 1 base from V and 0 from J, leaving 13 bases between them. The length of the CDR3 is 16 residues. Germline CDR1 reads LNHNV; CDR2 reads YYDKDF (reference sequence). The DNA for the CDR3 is TGTGCCACCAGCAGAGCGGCGGGACCTATCTCCTACGAGCAGTACTTC. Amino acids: CATSRAAGPISYEQYF.

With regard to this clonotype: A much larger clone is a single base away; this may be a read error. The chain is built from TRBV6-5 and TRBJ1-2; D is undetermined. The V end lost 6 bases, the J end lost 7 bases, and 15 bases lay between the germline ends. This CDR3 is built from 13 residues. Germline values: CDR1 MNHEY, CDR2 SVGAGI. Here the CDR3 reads CASRESAASGYTF. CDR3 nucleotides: TGTGCCAGCAGAGAGTCAGCGGCATCTGGCTACACCTTC.

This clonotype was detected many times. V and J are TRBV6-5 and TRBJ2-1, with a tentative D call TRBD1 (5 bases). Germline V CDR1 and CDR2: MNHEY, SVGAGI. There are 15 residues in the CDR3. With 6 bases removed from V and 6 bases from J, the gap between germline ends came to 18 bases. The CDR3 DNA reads TGTGCCAGCAGGCTGAGCAGGGCGACTGTCAATGAGCAGTTCTTC. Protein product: CASRLSRATVNEQFF.

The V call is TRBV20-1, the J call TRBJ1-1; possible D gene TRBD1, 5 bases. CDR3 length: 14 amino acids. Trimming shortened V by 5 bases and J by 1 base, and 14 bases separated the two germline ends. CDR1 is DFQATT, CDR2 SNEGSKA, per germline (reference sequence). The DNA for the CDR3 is TGCAGTGCTTCGACAGTCCCCGCGAACACTGAAGCTTTCTTT. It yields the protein CSASTVPANTEAFF.

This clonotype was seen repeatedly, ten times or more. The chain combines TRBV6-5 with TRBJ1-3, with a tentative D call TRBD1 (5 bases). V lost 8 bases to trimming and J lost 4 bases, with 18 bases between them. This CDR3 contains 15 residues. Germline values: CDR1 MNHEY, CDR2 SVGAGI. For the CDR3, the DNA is TGTGCCAGCGGGGCCTCTGGGGGTTCAGGAAACACCATATATTTT. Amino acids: CASGASGGSGNTIYF.

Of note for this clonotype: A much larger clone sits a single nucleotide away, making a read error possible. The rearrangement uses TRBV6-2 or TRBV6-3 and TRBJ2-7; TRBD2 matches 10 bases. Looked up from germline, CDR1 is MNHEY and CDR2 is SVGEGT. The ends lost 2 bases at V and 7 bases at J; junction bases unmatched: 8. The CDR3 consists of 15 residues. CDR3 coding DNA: TGTGCCAGCAGTTACCCGGGACTAGCGTACAATGAGCAGTACTTC. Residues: CASSYPGLAYNEQYF.

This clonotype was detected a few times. The CDR3 loop reads CSAASMTRDLETQYF. The DNA for the CDR3 is TGCAGTGCTGCCTCGATGACTAGAGACTTAGAGACCCAGTACTTC. The genes are TRBV20-1 and TRBJ2-5; a possible D gene is TRBD2 (6 bases). Germline V gives CDR1 DFQATT, CDR2 SNEGSKA (reference sequence). The CDR3 contains 15 residues. The V and J ends lost 5 bases and 4 bases respectively, with 20 bases between them.

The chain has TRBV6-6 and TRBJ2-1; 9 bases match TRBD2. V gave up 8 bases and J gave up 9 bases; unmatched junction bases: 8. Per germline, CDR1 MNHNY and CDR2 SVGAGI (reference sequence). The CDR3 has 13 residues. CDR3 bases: TGTGCCAGCCAGGCGGGACTAGCTCTTGAGCAGTTCTTC. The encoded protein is CASQAGLALEQFF.

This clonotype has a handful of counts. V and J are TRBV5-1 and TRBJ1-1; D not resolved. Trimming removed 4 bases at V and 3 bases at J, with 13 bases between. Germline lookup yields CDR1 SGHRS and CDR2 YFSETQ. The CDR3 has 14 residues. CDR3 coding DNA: TGCGCCAGCAGCCCATCGACCCTGCACACTGAAGCTTTCTTT. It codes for CASSPSTLHTEAFF.

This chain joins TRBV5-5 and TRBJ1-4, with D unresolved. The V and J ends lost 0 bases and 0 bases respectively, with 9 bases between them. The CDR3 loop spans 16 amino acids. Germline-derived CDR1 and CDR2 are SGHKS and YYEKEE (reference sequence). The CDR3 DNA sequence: TGTGCCAGCAGCTTGGAGTGGCCAGCAACTAATGAAAAACTGTTTTTT. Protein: CASSLEWPATNEKLFF.

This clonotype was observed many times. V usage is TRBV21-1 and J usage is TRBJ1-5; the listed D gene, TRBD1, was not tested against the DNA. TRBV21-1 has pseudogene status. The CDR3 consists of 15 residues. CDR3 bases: TGTGCCAGCAGCAAACCAGGGCAGATGGTACAGCCCCAGCATTTT. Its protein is CASSKPGQMVQPQHF.